This T cell receptor (beta chain) is from a study of somatic mutations in cytotoxic T cells in rheumatoid arthritis. About the research overall: Peripheral blood samples of approximately 27 ml EDTA were taken from patients directly after diagnosis and before treatment. Selected T-cell populations stained with V beta antibodies were isolated by flow sorting to nearly 100% purity; these included V beta1+ cells subjected to TCRB sequencing. Findings and limits, study-wide: Clonality measured in CD8+ T cells did not differ significantly between rheumatoid arthritis patients and age-matched healthy controls.

Positive selection with magnetic beads achieved the isolation of CD4+ and CD8+ cells, followed by a flow cytometry check of purity. This clone appeared once. Its cognate antigen is unknown. This CDR3 comprises 11 residues. Germline CDR1 is SGHRS and CDR2 is YFSETQ. Trimming removed 3 bases at V and 3 bases at J, with 4 bases between. Profiled with immunoSEQ multiplex PCR; TCRdb holds only in-frame clones, not every one. The top ten clones hold 3.5% to 4% of a sample with 21,000 or so clones, roughly 80% of them seen once. The V call is TRBV5-1, the J call TRBJ2-7; no reliable D call. Sequenced material: CD8+ T cells sorted from blood. This receptor was taken from an adult with rheumatoid arthritis. The CDR3 protein is CASSSLYEQYF. The CDR3 bases are TGCGCCAGCAGCTCCCTCTACGAGCAGTACTTC.